Below are 16 T cell receptor beta chains sequenced from a single sample in a study of technical replicates of blood from a few donors. The repertoire was sequenced with immunoSEQ multiplex PCR; TCRdb's copy has only in-frame clones and lacks some. The sample contains 65,000 to 90,000 clones, over 95% of which appear only once. What was sequenced was T cells isolated from PBMCs. These receptors were obtained from a human donor in good health.

The V gene is TRBV7-9, the J gene TRBJ2-5, with 9 bases lining up with TRBD2. Trimming removed 5 bases from V and 4 bases from J; junction bases left unmatched: 2. Germline V lookup: CDR1 SEHNR, CDR2 FQNEAQ (reference sequence). This CDR3 has 13 amino acids. CDR3 sequence: CASSQAGGETQYF. CDR3 coding DNA: TGTGCCAGCAGCCAAGCGGGGGGAGAGACCCAGTACTTC.

This clone was seen a single time. This chain links TRBV30 with TRBJ1-2; 8 nucleotides align to TRBD1. The CDR3 loop spans 14 amino acids. The trim removed 3 bases at V and 6 bases at J, leaving 9 bases unmatched. Germline V gene data show CDR1 as GTSNPN and CDR2 as SVGIG (reference sequence). CDR3 sequence reads: CAWRVRGTGHGYTF. In DNA, the CDR3 is TGTGCCTGGAGGGTTCGTGGGACAGGACATGGCTACACCTTC.

J is TRBJ2-7 and V is TRBV4-1; D possibly corresponds to TRBD2 (5 bases). With 3 bases removed from V and 4 bases from J, the gap between germline ends came to 16 bases. The CDR3 spans 15 residues. CDR1 and CDR2 from the germline V gene are MGHRA and YSYEKL. CDR3 DNA: TGCGCCAGCAGCCAGGGAGCCTATTGGGGATACGAGCAGTACTTC. Translating it yields CASSQGAYWGYEQYF.

This clone was counted only a few times. V is TRBV4-3 and J is TRBJ1-2; D is uncertain. CDR3 length: 13 residues. Germline CDR1 is LGHNA and CDR2 is YSLEER. With 3 bases removed from V and 3 bases from J, the gap between germline ends came to 8 bases. The CDR3 sequence: CASSHRLDYGYTF. In nucleotides, the CDR3 is TGCGCCAGCAGCCATCGACTGGACTATGGCTACACCTTC.

The genes are TRBV5-4 and TRBJ2-1, with 12 positions matching TRBD2. The CDR3 covers 17 residues. V lost 1 base, J lost 5 bases, and 7 bases stayed unmatched. The germline V gene encodes CDR1 SGHNT and CDR2 YYREEE (reference sequence). Written as DNA, the CDR3 is TGTGCCAGCAGCTTGTTGACTAGCGGGAGATCCCACAATGAGCAGTTCTTC. Amino acids: CASSLLTSGRSHNEQFF.

This chain links TRBV9 with TRBJ2-1, with a weak D call TRBD2 (5 bases). Between the trimmed V and J ends, which lost 1 base and 6 bases, there was a span of 14 bases. The CDR3 consists of 15 residues. Germline V gene lookup returns CDR1 SGDLS and CDR2 YYNGEE. This CDR3 is CASSVSGAEPNEQFF. Here the CDR3 DNA reads TGTGCCAGCAGCGTATCCGGAGCGGAGCCCAATGAGCAGTTCTTC.

The V gene is TRBV30, the J gene TRBJ1-2, with D possibly being TRBD1 (6 bases). The CDR3 totals 18 residues. V shed 1 base and J shed 0 bases, with 21 bases lying between them. The V gene's germline CDR1 is GTSNPN and CDR2 SVGIG (reference sequence). The CDR3 DNA reads as TGTGCCTGGAGTGAATTACGGGGCGCAGGGGTAGCTAACTATGGCTACACCTTC. It specifies CAWSELRGAGVANYGYTF.

The CDR3 is CASGGTGKTSGGTDTQYF. The CDR3, as DNA: TGCGCCAGCGGGGGGACAGGGAAGACTAGCGGGGGCACAGATACGCAGTATTTT. The chain has TRBV5-1 and TRBJ2-3; TRBD2 matches 11 bases. The length of the CDR3 is 18 residues. The germline CDR1 and CDR2 sequences are SGHRS and YFSETQ. Losses at the gene ends were 7 bases for V and 1 base for J; bases not matched to a gene: 14.

The J gene is TRBJ2-7, the V gene TRBV18; D gene uncertain. This CDR3 comprises 13 residues. V was clipped by 0 bases and J by 2 bases, with 5 bases between them. The germline CDR1 and CDR2 sequences are KGHSH and LQKENI. The CDR3 region has the DNA TGTGCCAGCTCACCACCCTTTACCTACGAGCAGTACTTC. Its protein is CASSPPFTYEQYF.

The V gene is TRBV5-4, the J gene TRBJ2-7; 10 positions match TRBD2. The CDR3 spans 13 residues. Germline V gene sequence: CDR1 SGHNT, CDR2 YYREEE (reference sequence). V trimming: 2 bases; J trimming: 7 bases; junction bases outside the gene matches: 3. CDR3 DNA sequence: TGTGCCAGCAGCTTCCCAGCGGGGGGGGAGCAGTACTTC. This codes for CASSFPAGGEQYF.

The CDR3 loop reads CAISANAEGGDSGNTIYF. For the CDR3, the DNA is TGTGCCATCAGTGCCAACGCGGAGGGGGGGGACTCTGGAAACACCATATATTTT. The V and J genes are TRBV10-3 and TRBJ1-3, with TRBD1 as a possible D gene (6 bases). The length of the CDR3 is 18 residues. Trimming left V 4 bases short and J 0 bases short, with 19 bases between. Germline lookup yields CDR1 ENHRY and CDR2 SYGVKD.

The chain carries TRBV6-5 and TRBJ2-1; 7 nucleotides agree with TRBD2. J was trimmed by 3 bases and V by 2 bases; bases with no gene match: 7. This CDR3 has 16 residues. Looked up from germline, CDR1 is MNHEY and CDR2 is SVGAGI. CDR3 sequence: CASSYVGGSHYNEQFF. The CDR3 nucleotides are TGTGCCAGCAGTTACGTTGGCGGGAGTCACTACAATGAGCAGTTCTTC.

The chain combines TRBV10-1 with TRBJ1-1; 10 bases are shared with TRBD1. V shed 1 base and J 5 bases; nucleotides not matched to a gene: 4. Germline V gene sequence: CDR1 WNHNN, CDR2 SYGVQD (reference sequence). The CDR3 consists of 15 residues. The CDR3 nucleotides read TGCGCCAGCAGTGAGTTTGGGACAGGGGAAACTGAAGCTTTCTTT. Translating gives CASSEFGTGETEAFF.

CDR3 in amino acids: CASYEGAWNEQFF. The CDR3 DNA reads as TGTGCCAGCTATGAGGGGGCGTGGAATGAGCAGTTCTTC. The J gene is TRBJ2-1, the V gene TRBV2; TRBD1 aligns across 7 bases. The CDR3 covers 13 residues. Germline V gene lookup returns CDR1 SNHLY and CDR2 FYNNEI. V was clipped by 8 bases and J by 7 bases; unmatched bases: 8.

The chain carries TRBV9 and TRBJ2-1, with TRBD2 as a possible D gene (5 bases). Trimming took 0 bases from V and 4 from J, leaving 8 bases between them. This CDR3 is built from 14 residues. CDR1 is SGDLS and CDR2 is YYNGEE in the germline V gene. The CDR3 spells CASSVDGGYNEQFF. The CDR3 region has the DNA TGTGCCAGCAGCGTAGACGGCGGGTACAATGAGCAGTTCTTC.

The rearrangement uses TRBV9 and TRBJ1-1, with a possible D match to TRBD1 (6 bases). The CDR3 sequence is 14 residues long. Germline V gives CDR1 SGDLS, CDR2 YYNGEE. Trimming pared 2 bases from V and 4 bases from J, leaving 12 bases between. This CDR3 is CASSVGGLRTEAFF. CDR3 bases: TGTGCCAGCAGCGTGGGGGGGCTCCGCACTGAAGCTTTCTTT.